There are many counts of the clone carrying this T cell receptor (beta chain). Its antigen is not identified. This sample is part of a study of glioma-infiltrating T cells. The iRepertoire nested amplicon-rescue multiplex PCR amplified TCR alpha and beta CDR3s from RNA. TCRdb analysed the multiplex PCR reads with MiXCR anew, one entry per CDR3 protein. The data contain some 150,000 distinct CDR3 sequences, around 40% of them seen just once; the ten biggest clones take up 15% to 25%. General observations from the study: Gliomas, especially low-grade, showed above-expected tissue-blood divergence; non-neoplastic patients showed below.

The CDR3 is 15 amino acids. Trimming shortened V by 5 bases and J by 5 bases, and 16 bases separated the two germline ends. CDR1 is MDHEN, CDR2 SYDVKM, per germline. This clonotype was obtained from a human donor with low-grade glioma or glioblastoma, undergoing nonglioma brain surgery, or in good health (not recorded which). V usage is TRBV28 and J usage is TRBJ2-1; D possibly corresponds to TRBD1 (6 bases). Sequencing was done on a sample of glioma tissue, nonneoplastic brain tissue, or PBMCs (not recorded which). The CDR3 here is CASSPHRDHHNEQFF. CDR3 in DNA: TGTGCCAGCAGTCCACACAGGGATCACCACAATGAGCAGTTCTTC.